A few counts support the clone carrying this TCR beta chain. Its antigen remains unidentified. This specimen comes from a study of memory CD4+ T cells and cytomegalovirus serostatus. In the study overall: Healthy Belgian adult donors included under ten CMV-positive and approximately 25 CMV-negative people.

Data came from immunoSEQ multiplex PCR; TCRdb stores just in-frame clones and leaves some out. The top ten hold approximately 2.4% of the sample, which has over 65,000 clones, roughly three quarters seen once. The sort gate was single viable CD3+CD4+CD8-CD45RO+ cells for memory CD4+ T cells. CMV serostatus came from serum IgG against pp150, pp28, p38, p52. The CDR3 contains 13 residues. Germline CDR1 and CDR2: GTSNPN and SVGIG (reference sequence). With 4 bases removed from V and 1 base from J, the gap between germline ends came to 10 bases. Findings of the study overall: The CMV-associated TCR signature appears largely within the CD4+ memory repertoire. CD4+ memory repertoires contained about 40% of the roughly 160 reported CMV TCRbeta sequences.

The sequence was obtained from an adult in good health and CMV-seropositive. The chain combines TRBV30 with TRBJ1-2, with D possibly being TRBD1 (5 bases). Material: memory CD4+ T cells from blood. In DNA, the CDR3 is TGTGCCTGGAACAGGCGAATTAACTATGGCTACACCTTC. Protein sequence: CAWNRRINYGYTF. Looking up the rest from reference TRBV30 and TRBJ1-2 gives the full variable domain: SQTIHQWPATLVQPVGSPLSLECTVEGTSNPNLYWYRQAAGRGLQLLFYSVGIGQISSEVPQNLSASRPQDRQFILSSKKLLLSDSGFYLCAWNRRINYGYTFGSGTRLTVV.